This T cell receptor (beta chain) was obtained from a study of identical twins. Note on this clonotype: Its target is unknown.

Findings and caveats of the study: Models underestimated out-of-frame TCR alpha sharing in monozygotic twins.

The V gene's germline CDR1 is SGHTA and CDR2 FQGNSA. J was trimmed by 4 bases and V by 5 bases; bases with no gene match: 7. CDR3 size: 16 residues. MiXCR, run by TCRdb on the 5' RACE reads, gives a single entry per CDR3 protein. The table shows hundreds of thousands of distinct CDR3 sequences, with under 9% occurring only once. Another study also made use of these data, one on yellow fever vaccine responses in identical twins.

This sequence joins TRBV7-2 and TRBJ2-2, with TRBD2 matching over 10 bases. The receptor comes from a woman younger than 35 in good health. Input material: PBMCs. CDR3 sequence (DNA): TGTGCCAGCAGCCCTAGCGGGAGCTACAGCACCGGGGAGCTGTTTTTT. Its translation: CASSPSGSYSTGELFF.